The 28 T cell receptor beta chains reported below all come from one sample, sequenced in a study of beta chain features in type 1 diabetes. Expressed TCRB transcripts got sequenced, as all isolated RNA was reverse transcribed. Repertoires were generated with immunoSEQ multiplex PCR, while TCRdb's copy carries only in-frame clones and drops some. The sample lists some 150,000 clones; around 9% were seen once. These receptors have no identified antigens. Findings and caveats of the study: Type 1 diabetes patients had TCRB CDR3s that were shorter (moderately but significantly so) in all four CD4+ subsets.

Input material: central memory CD4+ T cells from blood. These receptors originate from a woman aged 30 to 39 with type 1 diabetes.

The table lists this clone with a few counts. DNA for the CDR3: TGTGCCAGCAGCCAAGCGACAGGAGGATACTACGAGCAGTACTTC. This sequence encodes CASSQATGGYYEQYF. The chain links TRBV14 to TRBJ2-7, with D possibly TRBD1 on 6 matching bases. Germline V gives CDR1 SGHDN, CDR2 FVKESK. CDR3 length: 15 amino acids. The V end lost 1 base, the J end lost 3 bases, and 13 bases lay between the germline ends.

The chain has TRBV18 and TRBJ1-5; tentatively, D is TRBD1 (6 bases). Looked up from germline, CDR1 is KGHSH and CDR2 is LQKENI. Trimming left V 1 base short and J 2 bases short, with 12 bases between. This CDR3 region has 16 residues. The CDR3 sequence: CASSPQSPGGNQPQHF. CDR3 nucleotides: TGTGCCAGCTCACCACAGTCCCCAGGGGGCAATCAGCCCCAGCATTTT.

This clone occurred a few times. The chain carries TRBV5-1 and TRBJ2-1, with 8 bases identical to TRBD2. CDR3 length equals 15 residues. Germline V gene sequence: CDR1 SGHRS, CDR2 YFSETQ. Trimming took 0 bases from V and 7 from J; bases not matched to a gene: 6. The CDR3 nucleotides are TGCGCCAGCAGCTTGGTAGGCGGGAGGCTGAATGAGCAGTTCTTC. This gives the protein CASSLVGGRLNEQFF.

The V gene is TRBV27, the J gene TRBJ1-4, with D perhaps TRBD1 (5 bases). Germline CDR1 reads MNHEY; CDR2 reads SMNVEV (reference sequence). The CDR3 runs 15 residues. Trimming took 2 bases from V and 8 from J, leaving 15 bases between them. The CDR3 DNA reads TGTGCCAGCAGTTTAAGTGCGGGGCGTTCGGAAAAACTGTTTTTT. Its protein product is CASSLSAGRSEKLFF.

This chain joins TRBV5-5 and TRBJ2-3; D not resolved. In germline, CDR1 is SGHKS, CDR2 YYEKEE (reference sequence). The CDR3 extends over 13 amino acids. The V and J ends lost 2 bases and 5 bases respectively, with 9 bases between them. CDR3 protein: CASSLTAEDTQYF. CDR3 DNA sequence: TGTGCCAGCAGCTTAACAGCTGAAGATACGCAGTATTTT.

This clone was seen a few times. This sample also contains other DNA sequences that code for the same CDR3. V and J are TRBV18 and TRBJ1-1; D call uncertain. The V gene lost 0 bases and the J gene lost 1 base, with 6 bases spanning the gap. This CDR3 region has 14 residues. Germline V lookup: CDR1 KGHSH, CDR2 LQKENI. The CDR3 reads CASSPPATNTEAFF. The CDR3 DNA sequence: TGTGCCAGCTCACCACCGGCAACGAACACTGAAGCTTTCTTT.

V is TRBV28 and J is TRBJ2-7, with TRBD1 matching 9 bases. V dropped 6 bases and J dropped 0; count of bases not matched to a gene: 0. Germline CDR1 is MDHEN and CDR2 is SYDVKM. The CDR3 runs to 13 residues. The CDR3 coding sequence is TGTGCCAGCAGGACAGGGGGCTCCTACGAGCAGTACTTC. Protein sequence: CASRTGGSYEQYF.

The table lists this clone with a few counts. The J gene is TRBJ1-2, the V gene TRBV20-1; no clear D gene. Trimming took 5 bases from V and 5 from J, leaving 9 bases between them. Looked up from germline, CDR1 is DFQATT and CDR2 is SNEGSKA (reference sequence). The CDR3 extends over 11 amino acids. CDR3 sequence: CSAPGGYGYTF. CDR3 DNA sequence: TGCAGTGCTCCAGGAGGATATGGCTACACCTTC.

This chain joins TRBV7-2 and TRBJ1-2; 9 bases line up with TRBD1. Germline assignment: CDR1 SGHTA and CDR2 FQGNSA. J gave up 3 bases and V 5 bases, and 4 bases lay outside the gene matches. CDR3 size: 14 residues. This CDR3 is CASSPQGADYGYTF. Here the CDR3 DNA reads TGTGCCAGCAGCCCACAGGGGGCGGACTATGGCTACACCTTC.

Here the CDR3 DNA reads TGTGCCACCAGCAGAGGCGTAGCGGGATCGGAGACCCAGTACTTC. Translating gives CATSRGVAGSETQYF. The chain uses TRBV15 and TRBJ2-5, with TRBD2 matching 8 bases. The germline V gene has CDR1 LNHNV and CDR2 YYDKDF (reference sequence). V lost 1 base, J lost 5 bases, and 6 bases stayed unmatched. CDR3 length: 15 amino acids.

This clone was seen more than once but under ten times. This rearrangement joins TRBV2 to TRBJ1-3; D is uncertain. V was shortened by 3 bases and J by 5 bases, with 11 bases between the two germline ends. The length of the CDR3 is 14 residues. CDR1 is SNHLY and CDR2 is FYNNEI in the germline V gene. The CDR3 nucleotides read TGTGCCAGCAGTGATCCGGGTTACCGAAACACCATATATTTT. Amino acids: CASSDPGYRNTIYF.

Many counts were recorded for this clone. The J gene is TRBJ2-1, the V gene TRBV18, with TRBD2 identical over 7 bases. V lost 3 bases to trimming and J lost 8 bases; unmatched junction nucleotides: 7. This CDR3 region has 14 residues. From germline, CDR1 is KGHSH and CDR2 LQKENI. DNA for the CDR3: TGTGCCAGCTCACCTCCGGGACTAATCCATGAGCAGTTCTTC. This encodes CASSPPGLIHEQFF.

This clone has just a few counts. The rearrangement joins TRBV15 to TRBJ1-1; possible D gene TRBD1, 5 bases. The V and J ends lost 0 bases and 4 bases respectively, with 9 bases between them. CDR1 is LNHNV and CDR2 is YYDKDF in the germline V gene (reference sequence). This CDR3 spans 14 amino acids. This chain's CDR3 is CATSRDGASTEAFF. The CDR3 DNA is TGTGCCACCAGCAGAGATGGGGCGTCCACTGAAGCTTTCTTT.

The rearrangement joins TRBV2 to TRBJ2-1, with 11 bases identical to TRBD2. Germline V gene data show CDR1 as SNHLY and CDR2 as FYNNEI. CDR3 length: 18 amino acids. With V trimmed by 4 bases and J by 1 base, 9 bases remained unmatched. The CDR3, as DNA: TGTGCCAGCAGTGGTTTTATAGCGGGAGGGCGTTCCTACAATGAGCAGTTCTTC. Protein sequence: CASSGFIAGGRSYNEQFF. The full variable domain, with the rest looked up from reference TRBV2 and TRBJ2-1, is EPEVTQTPSHQVTQMGQEVILRCVPISNHLYFYWYRQILGQKVEFLVSFYNNEISEKSEIFDDQFSVERPDGSNFTLKIRSTKLEDSAMYFCASSGFIAGGRSYNEQFFGPGTRLTVL.

This clone has only a few counts. This chain joins TRBV7-3 and TRBJ2-2; 7 bases are shared with TRBD2. Germline CDR1 SGHTA, CDR2 FQGTGA. There are 14 residues in the CDR3. Germline trimming cut 5 bases from V and 7 bases from J; bases unmatched to any gene: 7. CDR3 DNA sequence: TGTGCCAGCAGCCAAGCGGGGACTTACGGGGAGCTGTTTTTT. This encodes CASSQAGTYGELFF.

For this clone: This specimen includes other DNA sequences encoding the same CDR3. The chain combines TRBV28 with TRBJ2-5, with 10 bases matching TRBD2. CDR1 and CDR2 (germline): MDHEN, SYDVKM. The junction had 2 bases not matched to a gene; V was cut back by 3 bases and J by 4 bases. The CDR3 covers 14 residues. The CDR3 DNA reads TGTGCCAGCAGTTTGAGCGGGGGGGGAGAGACCCAGTACTTC. Protein sequence: CASSLSGGGETQYF.

This chain uses TRBV19 with TRBJ1-1; no clear D. V was cut by 6 bases and J by 0 bases, with 14 bases left in between. The CDR3 consists of 15 residues. The germline V gene encodes CDR1 LNHDA and CDR2 SQIVND (reference sequence). DNA for the CDR3: TGTGCCAGTAGCTTCGGAGGCCAGGTGAACACTGAAGCTTTCTTT. Its translation is CASSFGGQVNTEAFF.

The chain uses TRBV4-1 and TRBJ1-1; D may be TRBD1 (6 bases). The CDR3 is 13 amino acids. V lost 1 base, J lost 4 bases, and 7 bases lay in between. The germline V gene has CDR1 MGHRA and CDR2 YSYEKL. CDR3 in amino acids: CASSQGTATEAFF. CDR3 nucleotide sequence: TGCGCCAGCAGCCAAGGGACAGCCACTGAAGCTTTCTTT.

The chain is built from TRBV7-9 and TRBJ1-1; D remains unclear. Germline loops: CDR1 SEHNR, CDR2 FQNEAQ (reference sequence). The germline V and J ends were trimmed by 1 base and 7 bases, with 10 bases remaining between them. The CDR3 has 13 residues. This CDR3 reads CASSLGSGYEAFF. The DNA for the CDR3 is TGTGCCAGCAGCTTAGGGTCGGGGTATGAAGCTTTCTTT.

V and J are TRBV5-8 and TRBJ2-1; TRBD1 matches 10 bases. The CDR3 is 15 residues long. Trimming took 3 bases from V and 12 from J; bases not matched to a gene: 12. Germline CDR1 is SGHTS and CDR2 is YDEGEE. The CDR3, as DNA: TGTGCCAGCAGCTCGAAGGGGACAGGGGCCTGGGGGCAGTTCTTC. It is translated as CASSSKGTGAWGQFF.

The genes are TRBV15 and TRBJ1-2; 11 nucleotides match TRBD1. The ends lost 5 bases at V and 8 bases at J; junction bases unmatched: 10. This CDR3 is built from 15 residues. Germline CDR1 reads LNHNV; CDR2 reads YYDKDF (reference sequence). DNA of the CDR3: TGTGCCACCAGCGCTCGGGACAGGGGGTCTAGCGGCTACACCTTC. Amino acids: CATSARDRGSSGYTF.

The J gene is TRBJ2-1, the V gene TRBV4-1; 11 nucleotides match TRBD2. V lost 0 bases to trimming and J lost 3 bases; unmatched junction nucleotides: 4. This CDR3 has 17 residues. From germline, CDR1 is MGHRA and CDR2 YSYEKL. Written as DNA, the CDR3 is TGCGCCAGCAGCCAAGAAACTAGCGGGAGCCACTACAATGAGCAGTTCTTC. Amino acids: CASSQETSGSHYNEQFF.

There are a few counts of this clone. This chain links TRBV12-5 with TRBJ1-2, with TRBD1 identical over 7 bases. J was trimmed by 8 bases and V by 5 bases; bases with no gene match: 11. The CDR3 loop spans 14 amino acids. CDR1 and CDR2 (germline): LGHNT, FRNRAP. CDR3 protein: CASGNPEGAAGYTF. The CDR3 DNA follows: TGTGCTAGTGGTAATCCCGAGGGGGCGGCGGGCTACACCTTC. Supplemented by reference TRBV12-5 and TRBJ1-2, the full variable domain reads DARVTQTPRHKVTEMGQEVTMRCQPILGHNTVFWYRQTMMQGLELLAYFRNRAPLDDSGMPKDRFSAEMPDATLATLKIQPSEPRDSAVYFCASGNPEGAAGYTFGSGTRLTVV.

This clone has more than one count but fewer than ten. The chain employs TRBV18 and TRBJ2-1; 9 bases fit TRBD2. This CDR3 is 17 amino acids long. Germline V CDR1 and CDR2: KGHSH, LQKENI. V lost 1 base and J lost 5; bases outside the gene matches: 9. The CDR3 DNA reads as TGTGCCAGCTCACCACGGCGACTAGCGGAGGGTAACAATGAGCAGTTCTTC. Translated: CASSPRRLAEGNNEQFF. The full variable domain, in which reference TRBV18 and TRBJ2-1 provide the parts outside the CDR3, is NAGVMQNPRHLVRRRGQEARLRCSPMKGHSHVYWYRQLPEEGLKFMVYLQKENIIDESGMPKERFSAEFPKEGPSILRIQQVVRGDSAAYFCASSPRRLAEGNNEQFFGPGTRLTVL.

This chain connects TRBV6-5 to TRBJ1-5; no firm D call. V lost 6 bases and J lost 6, with 15 bases in between. CDR1 and CDR2 from the germline V gene are MNHEY and SVGAGI. The CDR3 extends over 14 amino acids. This CDR3 reads CASSQLGGSQPQHF. The CDR3 nucleotides are TGTGCCAGCAGCCAACTTGGTGGGAGTCAGCCCCAGCATTTT.

CDR3 amino acids: CASSPEDTDTQYF. CDR3 sequence (DNA): TGTGCCAGCTCACCCGAGGACACAGATACGCAGTATTTT. The J gene is TRBJ2-3, the V gene TRBV18; unclear D gene. CDR1 is KGHSH, CDR2 LQKENI, per germline. Trimming pared 3 bases from V and 2 bases from J, leaving 6 bases between. The CDR3 is made up of 13 amino acids.

This clone was detected once. Here the CDR3 reads CASSPGLEDYTGELFF. In DNA form, the CDR3 reads TGTGCCAGCAGCCCCGGTCTAGAAGATTACACCGGGGAGCTGTTTTTT. The chain is built from TRBV9 and TRBJ2-2; D remains unclear. Germline CDR1 reads SGDLS; CDR2 reads YYNGEE. The length of the CDR3 is 16 residues. Trimming pared 4 bases from V and 3 bases from J, leaving 16 bases between.

V is TRBV16 and J is TRBJ1-5, with 7 bases identical to TRBD1. The V gene's germline CDR1 is KGHSY and CDR2 FQNENV. V lost 4 bases to trimming and J lost 5 bases; unmatched junction nucleotides: 8. This CDR3 contains 15 residues. CDR3 region: CASSLLDREDQPQHF. Written as DNA, the CDR3 is TGTGCCAGCAGCCTATTAGACAGGGAGGATCAGCCCCAGCATTTT.